The clone carrying this TCR beta chain was detected ten times or more. These data come from a study of read filtering for tumor transcriptome and immune sequencing. About the research overall: After DNase treatment, RNA was made into whole-transcriptome libraries. RNA-seq yielded only roughly 75 to 1,400 TCR reads, IR-seq about 4 to 10.27 million.

From around 440 ng of RNA, a library with molecular barcoded alpha/delta and beta/gamma adaptors was made. TCRdb analysed the reads with MiXCR anew, one entry per CDR3 protein. The sample includes about 40,000 distinct CDR3 sequences, about 13% of them seen just once. Between the trimmed V and J ends, which lost 4 bases and 6 bases, there was a span of 14 bases. CDR1 is SGHRS, CDR2 YFSETQ, per germline. The CDR3 is 14 residues long. The sequence was obtained from a donor at least 40 years old with multiple myeloma. The sequenced material came from a population of CD138-negative cells sorted from bone marrow. The chain couples TRBV5-1 to TRBJ1-5, with D perhaps TRBD1 (5 bases). CDR3 coding DNA: TGCGCCAGCAGCAAGGACACTTTAGGTCAGCCCCAGCATTTT. Translating it yields CASSKDTLGQPQHF.